The present T cell receptor beta chain was sequenced within a study of blood T cell repertoires in COVID-19 (TCRdb year 2020). With respect to the entire study: The collaborator samples originated in the United States, Italy and Spain and spanned the acute and convalescent phases of COVID-19. The prospective study material was composed of cDNA or gDNA derived from T cells, B-cell-depleted T cells, or PBMCs. The dataset comprised deeply sampled blood TCRbeta repertoires from subjects exposed to, actively infected with, or recovered from COVID-19. A freely available public database, intended as a resource for researchers studying the immune response to SARS-CoV-2, is where the repertoires were released. The samples were drawn from the first 160 participants of the ongoing ImmuneRACE study and from 950 to 1,500 subjects provided by 6 global collaborators. Nearly every sample came with metadata listing a de-identified subject ID, COVID-19 status, age in years and sex. Where HLA class I and class II types were available, the types were taken from metadata supplied by the sample provider, not from assay-based typing.

The immunoSEQ Assay, a bias-controlled multiplex PCR, was used to amplify TCRbeta CDR3 regions from genomic DNA. Concerning the study's data processing: Within the assay, amplification of reference gene primers was used to estimate how many nucleated cells each sample contained. Sequence reads were collapsed and filtered to measure the absolute abundance of every unique TCRbeta CDR3 rearrangement. For each sample, productive Simpson clonality was calculated as the square root of Simpson's diversity index across productive rearrangements. Imported from immuneACCESS, the table was reduced by TCRdb to in-frame sequences with V and J called. These copies leave out some clones; in studies compared against another copy, an unresolved V gene accounts for under half, and the cause of the remainder is not known. Clone size and the V and J calls come from that table; the DNA yielded D and trimming. The sample table holds about 50,000 clones, of which approximately 85% were seen once. Clones ranked in the top ten supply 6.5% of the sample.

The investigation overall reported the following: How much clinical and demographic metadata was included differed by source and by participant, and the metadata was provided uncurated.

Concerning this clone itself: Its antigen remains unidentified. Per-base qualities were not stored, and no clone one base away is much larger.

Looking up the germline V gene yields CDR1 SGHRS and CDR2 YFSETQ. The CDR3 numbers 13 residues from cysteine through phenylalanine. Left in the record is the CDR3 DNA by itself, 39 bases read in frame from the first base. Trimming at the junction amounts to 3 bases on V and 5 bases on J, and the germline ends lie 11 bases apart. Each collaborating institution followed its own protocols to collect whole blood in K2EDTA tubes. Collaborator samples were shipped for TCRbeta analysis as frozen whole blood, isolated PBMCs, or DNA extracted from either sample type. The chain couples TRBV5-1 to TRBJ2-5, with the D gene call left open. Material for sequencing was peripheral blood. The clonotype comes from a man aged 60-69 years with acute or convalescent COVID-19. The DNA sequence is as follows: TGCGCCAGCAGCTCCCAAACTCGTGAGACCCAGTACTTC. This gives the protein CASSSQTRETQYF. The CDR3 plus the reference TRBV5-1 and TRBJ2-5 genes for the other parts give the full variable domain: KAGVTQTPRYLIKTRGQQVTLSCSPISGHRSVSWYQQTPGQGLQFLFEYFSETQRNKGNFPGRFSGRQFSNSRSEMNVSTLELGDSALYLCASSSQTRETQYFGPGTRLLVL.